One T cell receptor (beta chain) is described in this entry. This entry belongs to a study of blood T cell repertoires in COVID-19. Overall study context: Samples taken during acute and convalescent COVID-19 were collected in the United States, Italy and Spain.

Only in-frame clones appear in the TCRdb table, and some are missing; sequencing was by immunoSEQ multiplex PCR. The data hold 150,000 to 200,000 clones, with roughly 84% observed a single time. This receptor was identified in a man aged 18 to 30 with active or convalescent COVID-19. The sequencing input was peripheral blood.

This CDR3 reads CASSLLGGDDEQFF. The CDR3 DNA sequence: TGTGCCAGCAGCTTACTAGGAGGGGACGATGAGCAGTTCTTC. The chain carries TRBV7-3 and TRBJ2-1; D is perhaps TRBD2 (6 bases). Trimming removed 2 bases from V and 8 bases from J, with 13 bases in between. The CDR3 has 14 residues. Germline CDR1 reads SGHTA; CDR2 reads FQGTGA. The whole variable domain, remainder taken from reference TRBV7-3 and TRBJ2-1, is GAGVSQTPSNKVTEKGKYVELRCDPISGHTALYWYRQSLGQGPEFLIYFQGTGAADDSGLPNDRFFAVRPEGSVSTLKIQRTERGDSAVYLCASSLLGGDDEQFFGPGTRLTVL.